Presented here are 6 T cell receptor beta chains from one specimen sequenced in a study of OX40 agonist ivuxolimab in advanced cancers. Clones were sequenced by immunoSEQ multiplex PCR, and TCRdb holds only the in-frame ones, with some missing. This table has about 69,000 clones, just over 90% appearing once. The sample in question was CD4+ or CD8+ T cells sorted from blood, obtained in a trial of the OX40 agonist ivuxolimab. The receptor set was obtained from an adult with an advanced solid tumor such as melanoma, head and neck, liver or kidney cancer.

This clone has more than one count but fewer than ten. CDR3 coding DNA: TGTGCCAGCAGTGAGGGACAGGGTACGTTGGCTTTCTTT. Amino acids: CASSEGQGTLAFF. The chain uses TRBV2 and TRBJ1-1, with 9 bases fitting TRBD1. The V and J ends lost 3 bases and 11 bases, in that order; junction bases with no gene match: 7. The CDR3 covers 13 residues. Per the germline V gene, CDR1 is SNHLY and CDR2 is FYNNEI.

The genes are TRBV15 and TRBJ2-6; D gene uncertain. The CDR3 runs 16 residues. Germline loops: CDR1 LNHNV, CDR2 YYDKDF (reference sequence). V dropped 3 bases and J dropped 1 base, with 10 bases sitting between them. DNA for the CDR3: TGTGCCACCAGCAGCCATTCCCCATCTGGGGCCAACGTCCTGACTTTC. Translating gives CATSSHSPSGANVLTF.

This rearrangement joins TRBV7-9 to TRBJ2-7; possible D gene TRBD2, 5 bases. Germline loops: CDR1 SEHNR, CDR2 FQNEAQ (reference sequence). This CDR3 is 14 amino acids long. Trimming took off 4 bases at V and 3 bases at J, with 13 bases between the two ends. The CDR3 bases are TGTGCCAGCAGCTCGGCGTGGGAGTACTACGAGCAGTACTTC. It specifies CASSSAWEYYEQYF.

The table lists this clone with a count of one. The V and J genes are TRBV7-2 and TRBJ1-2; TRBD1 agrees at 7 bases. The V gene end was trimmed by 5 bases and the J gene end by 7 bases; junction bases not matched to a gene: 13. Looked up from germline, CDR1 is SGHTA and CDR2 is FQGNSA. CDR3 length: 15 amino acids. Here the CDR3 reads CASSETRRGTVGYTF. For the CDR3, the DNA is TGTGCCAGCAGCGAAACCCGAAGAGGGACAGTTGGCTACACCTTC.

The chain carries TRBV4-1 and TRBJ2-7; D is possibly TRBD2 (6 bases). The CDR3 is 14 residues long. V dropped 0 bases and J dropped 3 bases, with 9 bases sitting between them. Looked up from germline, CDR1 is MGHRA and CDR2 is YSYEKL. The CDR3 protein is CASSQDTSRYEQYF. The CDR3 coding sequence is TGCGCCAGCAGCCAAGATACTAGCCGCTACGAGCAGTACTTC.

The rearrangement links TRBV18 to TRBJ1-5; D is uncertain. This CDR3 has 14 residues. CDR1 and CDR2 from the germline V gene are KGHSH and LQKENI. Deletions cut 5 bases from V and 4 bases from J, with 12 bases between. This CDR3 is CASSSFVTNQPQHF. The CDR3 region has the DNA TGTGCCAGCTCATCATTCGTAACTAATCAGCCCCAGCATTTT.